The 27 T cell receptor beta chains below were found in one sample sequenced in a study of identical twins. TCRdb re-called the 5' RACE reads through MiXCR, storing one row per CDR3 protein. The sample holds approximately 700,000 distinct CDR3 sequences, roughly 20% seen once. The sample also formed part of further work on T cells expressing NK-cell markers.

Sequenced: PBMCs. The source of these receptors is a woman under 30 in good health.

This clonotype turned up a few times. This rearrangement joins TRBV19 to TRBJ1-2; D might be TRBD1 (5 bases). Between the trimmed V and J ends, which lost 11 bases and 4 bases, there was a span of 11 bases. Germline loops: CDR1 LNHDA, CDR2 SQIVND (reference sequence). The CDR3 sequence is 11 residues long. This CDR3 reads CAGSGSYGYTF. The DNA of the CDR3 is TGTGCCGGTTCAGGGAGCTATGGCTACACCTTC.

This clonotype was detected only a few times. The CDR3 loop is CASSLAIGTDYEQYF. The CDR3 DNA is TGTGCCAGCAGCTTAGCAATCGGGACGGACTACGAGCAGTACTTC. The chain joins TRBV7-2 to TRBJ2-7; TRBD1 or TRBD2 may be the D gene (5 bases each). The CDR3 covers 15 residues. Germline V lookup: CDR1 SGHTA, CDR2 FQGNSA. The V and J ends lost 0 bases and 3 bases respectively, with 12 bases between them.

This sequence joins TRBV12-3 or TRBV12-4 and TRBJ2-7; tentative D call: TRBD1 (5 bases). The CDR3 is made up of 14 amino acids. V lost 3 bases and J 5 bases, leaving 14 bases between the germline ends. The CDR3 nucleotides read TGTGCCAGCAGTTTGAGGACAAAAAAAGACGAGCAGTACTTC. Amino acid sequence: CASSLRTKKDEQYF.

J is TRBJ2-1 and V is TRBV10-3; 14 positions agree with TRBD2. In germline, CDR1 is ENHRY, CDR2 SYGVKD. V shed 2 bases, J shed 6 bases, and the junction held 0 bases outside the gene matches. This CDR3 is built from 15 residues. Here the CDR3 DNA reads TGTGCCATCAGTGAGGGGACTAGCGGGAGCAATGAGCAGTTCTTC. Translation gives CAISEGTSGSNEQFF.

The rearrangement uses TRBV5-5 and TRBJ2-7, with 11 bases identical to TRBD2. V shed 3 bases, J shed 6 bases, and the junction held 11 bases outside the gene matches. CDR3 size: 16 residues. CDR1 SGHKS and CDR2 YYEKEE come from the germline V gene (reference sequence). CDR3 amino acids: CASSSPIAGGRPEQYF. The CDR3 DNA reads as TGTGCCAGCAGCTCCCCCATAGCGGGAGGGCGCCCCGAGCAGTACTTC.

The rearrangement joins TRBV7-2 to TRBJ2-4; D gene unclear. Germline V CDR1 and CDR2: SGHTA, FQGNSA. Trimming cost V 1 base and J 0 bases, with 10 bases left between them. The CDR3 totals 16 residues. CDR3 loop: CASSLDRALAKNIQYF. The CDR3 nucleotides read TGTGCCAGCAGCTTAGATAGGGCGCTAGCCAAAAACATTCAGTACTTC.

V usage is TRBV5-1 and J usage is TRBJ1-2; 9 nucleotides line up with TRBD1. The CDR3 is 13 residues long. Germline assignment: CDR1 SGHRS and CDR2 YFSETQ. J gave up 8 bases and V 4 bases, and 6 bases lay outside the gene matches. The CDR3 nucleotides are TGCGCCAGCAGCCCCGGGACAGGGATCGGCTACACCTTC. It yields the protein CASSPGTGIGYTF.

This clonotype was recorded a few times. The gene calls are TRBV4-1 and TRBJ2-1, with 8 bases identical to TRBD2. The trim removed 2 bases at V and 6 bases at J, leaving 6 bases unmatched. The CDR3 sequence is 15 residues long. Germline V gene lookup returns CDR1 MGHRA and CDR2 YSYEKL. The CDR3: CASSQSSGSINEQFF. CDR3 in DNA: TGCGCCAGCAGCCAATCAAGCGGGAGTATCAATGAGCAGTTCTTC.

The rearrangement joins TRBV5-5 to TRBJ2-7; D perhaps matches TRBD1 (6 bases). Germline V gene lookup returns CDR1 SGHKS and CDR2 YYEKEE (reference sequence). V was clipped by 2 bases and J by 7 bases, with 19 bases between them. This CDR3 has 15 amino acids. CDR3 amino acids: CASSFFLRGQGEQYF. The CDR3 region has the DNA TGTGCCAGCAGCTTTTTTCTCCGGGGCCAGGGGGAGCAGTACTTC.

The chain is built from TRBV5-1 and TRBJ1-3; tentative D call: TRBD1 (5 bases). CDR3 length equals 19 residues. From germline, CDR1 is SGHRS and CDR2 YFSETQ. V dropped 2 bases and J dropped 4 bases, with 25 bases sitting between them. The CDR3 DNA sequence: TGCGCCAGCAGCTTCCTCAGCGGGACCTCTTGGTCGGGCGGAAACACCATATATTTT. This gives the protein CASSFLSGTSWSGGNTIYF.

This clonotype occurred a few times. This chain connects TRBV20-1 to TRBJ2-7; D could derive from TRBD1 or TRBD2 (6 bases each). V lost 3 bases and J lost 2, with 14 bases in between. The CDR3 runs to 14 residues. Germline lookup yields CDR1 DFQATT and CDR2 SNEGSKA (reference sequence). DNA of the CDR3: TGCAGTGCTAGTATGGGGGGCACTACCTACGAGCAGTACTTC. It encodes CSASMGGTTYEQYF.

The chain employs TRBV6-6 and TRBJ2-7; possible D gene TRBD1, 6 bases. V lost 4 bases, J lost 2 bases, and 6 bases lay in between. This CDR3 is 12 amino acids long. Germline assignment: CDR1 MNHNY and CDR2 SVGAGI (reference sequence). The DNA for the CDR3 is TGTGCCAGCAGTTGGGACACCTACGAGCAGTACTTC. This encodes CASSWDTYEQYF.

This clonotype was found a few times. The chain is built from TRBV5-6 and TRBJ2-7; 7 nucleotides align to TRBD1. Looked up from germline, CDR1 is SGHDT and CDR2 is YYEEEE. V dropped 1 base and J dropped 2; count of bases not matched to a gene: 6. This CDR3 has 15 amino acids. The CDR3 here is CASSLPGTETYEQYF. CDR3 sequence (DNA): TGTGCCAGCAGCTTGCCCGGGACAGAGACCTACGAGCAGTACTTC.

In this sample, this clonotype turned up a few times. V usage is TRBV5-6 and J usage is TRBJ2-7, with D perhaps being TRBD1 or TRBD2 (5 bases each). Germline values: CDR1 SGHDT, CDR2 YYEEEE. The V and J ends lost 1 base and 3 bases respectively, with 11 bases between them. The CDR3 sequence is 14 residues long. CDR3 amino acids: CASSLSGAFYEQYF. In nucleotides, the CDR3 is TGTGCCAGCAGCTTGTCCGGGGCCTTCTACGAGCAGTACTTC.

This clonotype was counted a few times. The chain combines TRBV30 with TRBJ2-1, with D perhaps TRBD1 (6 bases). The germline V gene has CDR1 GTSNPN and CDR2 SVGIG (reference sequence). CDR3 size: 14 residues. The germline V and J ends were trimmed by 3 bases and 1 base, with 10 bases remaining between them. CDR3 region: CAWSAGTSYNEQFF. The CDR3 DNA sequence: TGTGCCTGGAGCGCCGGGACATCCTACAATGAGCAGTTCTTC. Together with reference TRBV30 and TRBJ2-1, the CDR3 gives the full variable domain: SQTIHQWPATLVQPVGSPLSLECTVEGTSNPNLYWYRQAAGRGLQLLFYSVGIGQISSEVPQNLSASRPQDRQFILSSKKLLLSDSGFYLCAWSAGTSYNEQFFGPGTRLTVL.

CDR3 sequence reads: CSALLPGVYNIQYF. In DNA, the CDR3 is TGCAGTGCTCTCCTTCCGGGAGTTTACAACATTCAGTACTTC. J is TRBJ2-4 and V is TRBV20-1, with D possibly being TRBD2 (6 bases). Germline assignment: CDR1 DFQATT and CDR2 SNEGSKA (reference sequence). The CDR3 covers 14 residues. Trimming took off 5 bases at V and 7 bases at J, with 18 bases between the two ends.

The rearrangement joins TRBV5-1 to TRBJ2-1, with no clear D. Germline V gene sequence: CDR1 SGHRS, CDR2 YFSETQ. Trimming shortened V by 0 bases and J by 4 bases, and 11 bases separated the two germline ends. The CDR3 extends over 15 amino acids. The CDR3 spells CASSLAVGVYNEQFF. The DNA for the CDR3 is TGCGCCAGCAGCTTGGCGGTAGGAGTTTACAATGAGCAGTTCTTC.

This clonotype has just a few counts. The chain links TRBV18 to TRBJ1-1; no clear D gene. Between the trimmed V and J ends, which lost 3 bases and 5 bases, there was a span of 16 bases. This CDR3 is built from 15 residues. CDR1 KGHSH and CDR2 LQKENI come from the germline V gene. CDR3 nucleotide sequence: TGTGCCAGCTCACCTCCGAATTCGCGATCAACTGAAGCTTTCTTT. It encodes CASSPPNSRSTEAFF.

A few counts support this clonotype. This chain links TRBV10-3 with TRBJ2-1; 7 bases line up with TRBD1. The CDR3 spans 15 residues. CDR1 and CDR2 (germline): ENHRY, SYGVKD. Trimming took 4 bases from V and 7 from J; bases not matched to a gene: 10. CDR3 residues: CAISGRRQGRNEQFF. CDR3 in DNA: TGTGCCATCAGTGGCCGACGACAGGGAAGAAATGAGCAGTTCTTC.

This clonotype was seen repeatedly, ten times or more. This chain uses TRBV7-2 with TRBJ2-5; D is ambiguous. Germline lookup yields CDR1 SGHTA and CDR2 FQGNSA. Deletions cut 3 bases from V and 5 bases from J, with 4 bases between. The CDR3 is 11 residues long. In DNA form, the CDR3 reads TGTGCCAGCAGCTTCCATGAGACCCAGTACTTC. It is translated as CASSFHETQYF.

This clonotype has a handful of counts. This chain joins TRBV18 and TRBJ2-7; TRBD2 matches 8 bases. The germline gives CDR1 KGHSH, CDR2 LQKENI. Germline trimming cut 3 bases from V and 6 bases from J; bases unmatched to any gene: 13. The CDR3 has 16 amino acids. Written as DNA, the CDR3 is TGTGCCAGCTCACCTGGCGGGAGGAACTTGGGGCTCGAGCAGTACTTC. It yields the protein CASSPGGRNLGLEQYF.

The chain has TRBV15 and TRBJ2-5, with 11 bases lining up with TRBD2. CDR1 and CDR2 (germline): LNHNV, YYDKDF (reference sequence). The CDR3 contains 15 residues. The trim removed 5 bases at V and 6 bases at J, leaving 8 bases unmatched. The CDR3 region has the DNA TGTGCCACCAGCGAAGTAGCGGGGGGGATGAAGACCCAGTACTTC. Translating it yields CATSEVAGGMKTQYF.

The rearrangement joins TRBV4-3 to TRBJ1-6; D remains unclear. The CDR3 is made up of 14 amino acids. CDR1 is LGHNA and CDR2 is YSLEER in the germline V gene. Trimming left V 0 bases short and J 10 bases short, with 10 bases between. The CDR3 loop is CASSQDLVESPLHF. In DNA, the CDR3 is TGCGCCAGCAGCCAAGATTTGGTAGAATCACCCCTCCACTTT.

This clonotype was recorded a few times. This chain connects TRBV19 to TRBJ2-1; D gene uncertain. CDR3 length: 12 residues. V was cut by 1 base and J by 11 bases, with 9 bases left in between. In germline, CDR1 is LNHDA, CDR2 SQIVND (reference sequence). The CDR3 region is CASSIGWEKQFF. Written as DNA, the CDR3 is TGTGCCAGTAGTATAGGGTGGGAAAAGCAGTTCTTC.

The chain joins TRBV7-9 to TRBJ2-5; D may be TRBD1 (6 bases). Trimming left V 6 bases short and J 5 bases short, with 16 bases between. Germline CDR1 and CDR2: SEHNR and FQNEAQ (reference sequence). The CDR3 is made up of 14 amino acids. The CDR3 DNA sequence: TGTGCCAGCAGGATACAGGGTACTGGGGAGACCCAGTACTTC. Translating gives CASRIQGTGETQYF.

This clonotype was recorded only once. V is TRBV7-9 and J is TRBJ1-1, with 7 nucleotides matching TRBD1. Germline CDR1 is SEHNR and CDR2 is FQNEAQ (reference sequence). Trimming took 4 bases from V and 1 from J; bases not matched to a gene: 6. This CDR3 has 15 residues. The CDR3 loop reads CASSSDRLGNTEAFF. The CDR3 region has the DNA TGTGCCAGCAGCTCGGACAGGTTGGGGAACACTGAAGCTTTCTTT. Drawing the rest from reference TRBV7-9 and TRBJ1-1, the complete variable domain is DTGVSQNPRHKITKRGQNVTFRCDPISEHNRLYWYRQTLGQGPEFLTYFQNEAQLEKSRLLSDRFSAERPKGSFSTLEIQRTEQGDSAMYLCASSSDRLGNTEAFFGQGTRLTVV.

V usage is TRBV20-1 and J usage is TRBJ2-3; 11 nucleotides agree with TRBD2. The V segment lost 6 bases and the J segment 2 bases; nucleotides outside the gene matches: 16. The CDR3 has 18 amino acids. Germline CDR1 and CDR2: DFQATT and SNEGSKA (reference sequence). CDR3 residues: CSAISSQVAGGNTDTQYF. CDR3 DNA: TGCAGTGCCATCAGTTCCCAGGTAGCGGGGGGGAACACAGATACGCAGTATTTT.